The 6 T cell receptor beta chains reported below all come from one sample, sequenced in a study of blood T cell repertoires in COVID-19. Libraries were prepared by immunoSEQ multiplex PCR; TCRdb keeps only in-frame clonotypes and omits some of them. In the table there are 150,000 to 200,000 clones, over 65% of which are singletons. Sequencing used peripheral blood. Receptor source: a man in his 60s with acute or convalescent COVID-19.

The chain couples TRBV12-5 to TRBJ1-1; the D is unclear. Trimming removed 1 base from V and 4 bases from J, with 13 bases in between. The CDR3 loop spans 15 amino acids. Germline loops: CDR1 LGHNT, CDR2 FRNRAP. For the CDR3, the DNA is TGTGCTAGTGGTTTGGGAGTAAGTTCTGGCACTGAAGCTTTCTTT. It translates to CASGLGVSSGTEAFF.

This chain uses TRBV2 with TRBJ1-6; D gene unclear. Trimming pared 8 bases from V and 0 bases from J, leaving 8 bases between. This CDR3 is 14 amino acids long. Germline loops: CDR1 SNHLY, CDR2 FYNNEI. The CDR3 sequence: CASCENSYNSPLHF. The CDR3 DNA reads as TGTGCCAGCTGCGAAAACTCCTATAATTCACCCCTCCACTTT.

The CDR3: CASSPPNSNYGYTF. The CDR3 coding sequence is TGTGCCAGCTCACCACCGAACAGTAACTATGGCTACACCTTC. The chain joins TRBV18 to TRBJ1-2, with D unclear. Germline V gives CDR1 KGHSH, CDR2 LQKENI. V was shortened by 0 bases and J by 1 base, with 6 bases between the two germline ends. CDR3 length equals 14 residues. Combining the CDR3 with reference TRBV18 and TRBJ1-2 gives the whole variable domain NAGVMQNPRHLVRRRGQEARLRCSPMKGHSHVYWYRQLPEEGLKFMVYLQKENIIDESGMPKERFSAEFPKEGPSILRIQQVVRGDSAAYFCASSPPNSNYGYTFGSGTRLTVV.

The chain employs TRBV2 and TRBJ2-7; 7 bases map to TRBD1. Looked up from germline, CDR1 is SNHLY and CDR2 is FYNNEI. After removal of 7 bases from V and 1 base from J, the junction contained 4 bases not matched to a gene. The CDR3 is 13 amino acids. CDR3 loop: CASIWDRSYEQYF. The CDR3 DNA reads as TGTGCCAGCATCTGGGACAGATCCTACGAGCAGTACTTC.

The CDR3 protein is CASSEWTQNGYTF. CDR3 sequence (DNA): TGTGCCAGCAGTGAATGGACTCAAAATGGCTACACCTTC. This chain uses TRBV25-1 with TRBJ1-2; D not resolved. Germline CDR1 reads MGHDK; CDR2 reads SYGVNS. The ends were cut back, 1 base at V and 6 bases at J, with 9 bases in the middle. This CDR3 has 13 amino acids.

Here the CDR3 DNA reads TGCGCCAGCAGCCTAGCGGGGAATTATGAGCAGTTCTTC. It encodes CASSLAGNYEQFF. The chain carries TRBV4-1 and TRBJ2-1, with TRBD2 matching over 8 bases. CDR3 size: 13 residues. The germline CDR1 and CDR2 sequences are MGHRA and YSYEKL. J lost 8 bases, V lost 4 bases, and 4 bases had no gene match.